This T cell receptor beta chain was retrieved from a study of blood T cell repertoires in COVID-19. Per the study methods: Reference gene primer amplification gave nucleated cell count estimates. Only in-frame clones appear in the TCRdb table, and some are missing; sequencing was by immunoSEQ multiplex PCR. V and J calls and clone size are those listed in that table; D and trimming were worked out from the DNA. The sample lists about 21,000 clones, over 75% seen once, with 64% in the top ten. The germline V gene encodes CDR1 SGHVS and CDR2 FQNEAQ. V gave up 3 bases and J gave up 4 bases; unmatched junction bases: 5. The CDR3 is made up of 15 amino acids.

The source is a man of 80 years or more with acute or convalescent COVID-19. This chain connects TRBV7-8 to TRBJ2-3; TRBD2 aligns across 9 bases. Sequencing was performed on peripheral blood. The CDR3 bases are TGTGCCAGCAGCTTCGGCGGGGGGGCGGCAGATACGCAGTATTTT. Translation gives CASSFGGGAADTQYF.